One and the same sample provided the 3 T cell receptor beta chains below, sequenced in a study of blood T cell repertoires in COVID-19 (dated by TCRdb to the early 2020s). Libraries came from the immunoSEQ multiplex PCR assay. Drawn from immuneACCESS, this table holds only the in-frame rearrangements with V and J called that TCRdb kept. Clones are partly lost; checked studies trace under half to an unresolved V gene and leave the rest unexplained. Present in this sample are some 400,000 clones, 85% to 90% of which were seen just once. The ten biggest clones cover roughly 3.1% of the sample. The specimen was peripheral blood. These receptors originate from a human donor in a cohort sampled during active COVID-19.

The CDR3 bases are TGTGCCAGCAGCGAACGACATAGCGGTCAGCCCCAGCATTTT. This codes for CASSERHSGQPQHF. The chain carries TRBV3-1 (or the pseudogene TRBV3-2) and TRBJ1-5; D gene unclear. The germline V gene has CDR1 LGHDT and CDR2 YNNKEL (reference sequence). Trimming took off 5 bases at V and 6 bases at J, with 14 bases between the two ends. The CDR3 is 14 amino acids.

The chain carries TRBV30 and TRBJ2-7; D might be TRBD1 (6 bases). The CDR3 totals 12 residues. CDR1 GTSNPN and CDR2 SVGIG come from the germline V gene (reference sequence). V lost 2 bases and J 5 bases, leaving 10 bases between the germline ends. As DNA, the CDR3 is TGTGCCTGGAGTCCAGGGACAAACGAGCAGTACTTC. Translated, it gives CAWSPGTNEQYF.

V is TRBV6-5 and J is TRBJ1-1, with D uncertain. Germline values: CDR1 MNHEY, CDR2 SVGAGI. V was clipped by 7 bases and J by 0 bases, with 6 bases between them. This CDR3 is 12 amino acids long. CDR3 region: CASMRVNTEAFF. The CDR3 DNA is TGTGCCAGCATGAGGGTGAACACTGAAGCTTTCTTT.